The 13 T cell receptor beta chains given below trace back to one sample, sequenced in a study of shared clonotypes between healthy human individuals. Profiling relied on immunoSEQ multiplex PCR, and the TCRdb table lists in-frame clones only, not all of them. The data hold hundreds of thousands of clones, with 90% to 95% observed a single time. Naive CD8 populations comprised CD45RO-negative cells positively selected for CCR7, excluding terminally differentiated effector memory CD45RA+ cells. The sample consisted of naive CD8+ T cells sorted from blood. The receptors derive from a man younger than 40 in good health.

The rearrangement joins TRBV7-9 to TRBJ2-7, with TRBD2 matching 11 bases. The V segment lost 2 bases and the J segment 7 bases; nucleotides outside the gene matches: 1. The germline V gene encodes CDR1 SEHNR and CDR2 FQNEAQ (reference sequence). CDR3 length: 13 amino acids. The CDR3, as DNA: TGTGCCAGCAGCTTACTAGCGGGAGGAGAGCAGTACTTC. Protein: CASSLLAGGEQYF.

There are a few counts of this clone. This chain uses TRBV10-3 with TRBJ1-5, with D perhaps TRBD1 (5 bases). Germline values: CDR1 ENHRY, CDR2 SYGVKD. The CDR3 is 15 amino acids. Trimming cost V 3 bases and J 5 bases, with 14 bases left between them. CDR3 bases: TGTGCCATCAGTGACCCTGACAGCAATTATCAGCCCCAGCATTTT. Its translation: CAISDPDSNYQPQHF.

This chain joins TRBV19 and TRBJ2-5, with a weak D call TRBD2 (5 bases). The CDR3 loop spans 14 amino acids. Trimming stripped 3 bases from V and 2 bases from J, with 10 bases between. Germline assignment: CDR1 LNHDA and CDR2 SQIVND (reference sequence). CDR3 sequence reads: CASSIAGKQETQYF. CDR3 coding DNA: TGTGCCAGTAGTATTGCCGGGAAACAAGAGACCCAGTACTTC.

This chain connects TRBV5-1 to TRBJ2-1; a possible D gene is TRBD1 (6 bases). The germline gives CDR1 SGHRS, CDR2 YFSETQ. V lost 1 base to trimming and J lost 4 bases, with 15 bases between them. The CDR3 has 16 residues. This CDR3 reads CASSLFFRGVYNEQFF. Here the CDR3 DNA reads TGCGCCAGCAGCTTGTTCTTCAGGGGCGTTTACAATGAGCAGTTCTTC.

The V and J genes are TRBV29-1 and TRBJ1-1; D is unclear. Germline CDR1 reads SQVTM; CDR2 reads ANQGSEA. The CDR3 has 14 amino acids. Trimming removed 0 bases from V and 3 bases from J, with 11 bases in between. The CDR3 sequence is CSVEEVSTYTEAFF. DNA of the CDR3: TGCAGCGTTGAAGAGGTTAGCACCTACACTGAAGCTTTCTTT.

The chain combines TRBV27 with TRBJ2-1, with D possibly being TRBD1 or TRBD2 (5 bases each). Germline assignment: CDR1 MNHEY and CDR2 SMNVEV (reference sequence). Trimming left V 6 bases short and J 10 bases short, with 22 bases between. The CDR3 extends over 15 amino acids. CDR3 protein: CASRKRGGPGWEQFF. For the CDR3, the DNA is TGTGCCAGCAGGAAAAGGGGCGGGCCCGGGTGGGAGCAGTTCTTC.

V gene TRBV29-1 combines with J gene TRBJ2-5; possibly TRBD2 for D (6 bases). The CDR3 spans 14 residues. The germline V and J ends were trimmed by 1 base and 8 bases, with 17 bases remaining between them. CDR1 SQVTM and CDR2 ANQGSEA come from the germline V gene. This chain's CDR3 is CSVEAPGELYTQYF. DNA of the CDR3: TGCAGCGTTGAAGCTCCGGGGGAACTGTACACCCAGTACTTC.

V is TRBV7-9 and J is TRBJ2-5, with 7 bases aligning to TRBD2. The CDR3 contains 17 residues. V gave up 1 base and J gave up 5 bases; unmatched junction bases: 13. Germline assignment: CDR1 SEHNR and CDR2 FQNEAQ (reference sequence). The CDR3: CASSLVVAGLASETQYF. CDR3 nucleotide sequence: TGTGCCAGCAGCTTAGTGGTAGCGGGTCTCGCCTCCGAGACCCAGTACTTC.

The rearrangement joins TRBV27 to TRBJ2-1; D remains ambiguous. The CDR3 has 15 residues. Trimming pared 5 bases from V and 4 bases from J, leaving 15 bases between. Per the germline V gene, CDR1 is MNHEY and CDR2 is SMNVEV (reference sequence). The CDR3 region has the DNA TGTGCCAGCAGTCTGACGACCGGAGCGTACAATGAGCAGTTCTTC. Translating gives CASSLTTGAYNEQFF.

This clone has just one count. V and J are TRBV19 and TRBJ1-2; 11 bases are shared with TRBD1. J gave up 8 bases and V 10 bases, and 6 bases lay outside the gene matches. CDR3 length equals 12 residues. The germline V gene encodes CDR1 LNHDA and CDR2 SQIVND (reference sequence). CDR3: CATRTGGLGYTF. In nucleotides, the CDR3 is TGTGCCACCCGGACAGGGGGCCTCGGCTACACCTTC.

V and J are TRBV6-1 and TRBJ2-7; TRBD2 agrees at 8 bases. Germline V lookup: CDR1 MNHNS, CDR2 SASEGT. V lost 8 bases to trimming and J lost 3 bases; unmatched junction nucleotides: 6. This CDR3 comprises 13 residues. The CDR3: CASLSGNNYEQYF. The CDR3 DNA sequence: TGTGCCAGCCTTAGCGGGAACAACTACGAGCAGTACTTC.

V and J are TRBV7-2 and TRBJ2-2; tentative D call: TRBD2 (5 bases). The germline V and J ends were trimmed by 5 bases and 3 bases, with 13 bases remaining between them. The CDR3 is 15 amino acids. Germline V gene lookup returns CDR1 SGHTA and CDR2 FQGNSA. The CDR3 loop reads CASSTTRVDTGELFF. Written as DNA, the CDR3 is TGTGCCAGCAGCACAACTAGGGTCGACACCGGGGAGCTGTTTTTT.

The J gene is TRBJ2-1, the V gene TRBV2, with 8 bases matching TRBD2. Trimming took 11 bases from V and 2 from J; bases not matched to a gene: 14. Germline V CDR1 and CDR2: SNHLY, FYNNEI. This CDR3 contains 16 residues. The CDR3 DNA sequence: TGTGCCGGCACCCATTCGACTAGCGCGACCTACAATGAGCAGTTCTTC. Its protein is CAGTHSTSATYNEQFF.